This T cell receptor beta chain was sequenced in a study of T cells in localized non-small cell lung cancer. Overall study results and limits: In uninvolved adjacent lung, T cell clonality reached its highest value, exceeding tumor. There was an association of higher blood T cell density with longer overall survival. Heterogeneity cannot be ruled out, as sequencing used one tumor region only.

Germline trimming cut 6 bases from V and 1 base from J; bases unmatched to any gene: 4. The germline CDR1 and CDR2 sequences are SQVTM and ANQGSEA. The CDR3 is 13 residues long. Produced via immunoSEQ multiplex PCR; TCRdb's table is partial and in-frame only. The table has 45,000 to 65,000 clones, about three quarters seen once. The sample holds a few counts of this clone. What it binds is not known. The TCR sequence derives from a woman aged 40 to 75 with stage II lung adenocarcinoma. Here the sequenced sample was PBMCs, taken before any cancer treatment. The V gene is TRBV29-1, the J gene TRBJ1-1; the match to TRBD1 covers 8 bases. The CDR3 region has the DNA TGCAGCGTGAGGGACAGGACGAACACTGAAGCTTTCTTT. Its translation is CSVRDRTNTEAFF. Combining the CDR3 with reference TRBV29-1 and TRBJ1-1 gives the whole variable domain SAVISQKPSRDICQRGTSLTIQCQVDSQVTMMFWYRQQPGQSLTLIATANQGSEATYESGFVIDKFPISRPNLTFSTLTVSNMSPEDSSIYLCSVRDRTNTEAFFGQGTRLTVV.